Presented here are 17 T cell receptor beta chains from one specimen sequenced in a study of radiation and T cells in renal cell carcinoma. Clones were read by immunoSEQ multiplex PCR, and TCRdb kept only the in-frame ones, dropping some. Of about 150,000 clones in the sample, 88% were seen once. Noted time point: baseline pretreatment blood. The treatment: 15 Gy SBRT to primary tumor, nephrectomy 4 weeks later. The sample here was blood, taken from a patient whose treatment included radiotherapy and nephrectomy. These receptors originate from a woman between 70 and 85 years old with renal cell carcinoma.

This clone was counted a single time. V usage is TRBV7-9 and J usage is TRBJ2-7; TRBD1 matches 9 bases. V was clipped by 3 bases and J by 1 base; unmatched bases: 4. The germline V gene has CDR1 SEHNR and CDR2 FQNEAQ (reference sequence). The CDR3 is 15 residues long. CDR3 DNA: TGTGCCAGCAGCTTGTCCGGGACAGGGTCCTACGAGCAGTACTTC. Amino acids: CASSLSGTGSYEQYF.

The V call is TRBV19, the J call TRBJ1-1; 7 bases align to TRBD1. This CDR3 comprises 13 residues. Per the germline V gene, CDR1 is LNHDA and CDR2 is SQIVND (reference sequence). Germline trimming cut 7 bases from V and 4 bases from J; bases unmatched to any gene: 6. The CDR3 coding sequence is TGTGCCAGTACCAATACAGGGGCCACTGAAGCTTTCTTT. Translation: CASTNTGATEAFF.

The chain links TRBV7-2 to TRBJ2-4, with D unresolved. Trimming cost V 6 bases and J 1 base, with 16 bases left between them. The CDR3 has 16 residues. The germline gives CDR1 SGHTA, CDR2 FQGNSA. The CDR3 DNA reads TGTGCCAGCAGTCCGAATGGTGAATGGGCCAAAAACATTCAGTACTTC. Its translation is CASSPNGEWAKNIQYF.

The rearrangement links TRBV2 to TRBJ1-4; TRBD1 might be the D (6 bases). Trimming stripped 5 bases from V and 8 bases from J, with 12 bases between. The CDR3 runs to 13 residues. Germline lookup yields CDR1 SNHLY and CDR2 FYNNEI. The CDR3 sequence is CASSRGAGEKLFF. The CDR3 coding sequence is TGTGCCAGCAGTCGGGGGGCCGGGGAAAAACTGTTTTTT.

The rearrangement joins TRBV20-1 to TRBJ2-1; possibly TRBD2 for D (7 bases). The V end lost 8 bases, the J end lost 10 bases, and 15 bases lay between the germline ends. This CDR3 has 11 residues. Germline assignment: CDR1 DFQATT and CDR2 SNEGSKA (reference sequence). Here the CDR3 reads CSCSRGAEQFF. The CDR3 nucleotides read TGCAGTTGCTCTCGGGGGGCCGAGCAGTTCTTC.

The gene calls are TRBV5-6 and TRBJ1-2, with 8 bases that match TRBD1. Germline CDR1 reads SGHDT; CDR2 reads YYEEEE. The CDR3 is 15 residues long. With 2 bases clipped from V and 3 bases from J, the junction kept 6 bases outside the gene matches. The CDR3 DNA reads as TGTGCCAGCAGCTTAGTGGGACAGGAGTACTATGGCTACACCTTC. Amino acid sequence: CASSLVGQEYYGYTF.

This clone was picked up a small number of times. J is TRBJ1-2 and V is TRBV5-8; TRBD1 is a possible D gene (6 bases). Germline assignment: CDR1 SGHTS and CDR2 YDEGEE. This CDR3 spans 14 amino acids. V was shortened by 4 bases and J by 2 bases, with 12 bases between the two germline ends. The CDR3 region is CASSLPTGNYGYTF. For the CDR3, the DNA is TGTGCCAGCAGCCTTCCGACAGGCAACTATGGCTACACCTTC.

This clone was found a few times. The J gene is TRBJ1-2, the V gene TRBV9, with a tentative D call TRBD1 (6 bases). V was pared by 0 bases and J by 2 bases, with 11 bases between. The CDR3 runs to 15 residues. Looked up from germline, CDR1 is SGDLS and CDR2 is YYNGEE. The CDR3 here is CASSVAPGQNYGYTF. The CDR3 DNA is TGTGCCAGCAGCGTAGCTCCCGGACAGAACTATGGCTACACCTTC.

The chain has TRBV7-8 and TRBJ1-5; 12 nucleotides agree with TRBD1. Germline V lookup: CDR1 SGHVS, CDR2 FQNEAQ. CDR3 length equals 16 residues. Unmatched junction bases numbered 1, after V lost 0 bases and J lost 4 bases. CDR3 in DNA: TGTGCCAGCAGCTTAGCGGGACAGGGGGCGAATCAGCCCCAGCATTTT. Translated: CASSLAGQGANQPQHF.

The chain links TRBV28 to TRBJ1-2; tentative D call: TRBD1 (6 bases). V shed 5 bases and J shed 6 bases, with 16 bases lying between them. The CDR3 is 14 amino acids. Germline V gene data show CDR1 as MDHEN and CDR2 as SYDVKM. The CDR3 DNA is TGTGCCAGCAGTGACGGGACAAAGGGCCATGGCTACACCTTC. Protein: CASSDGTKGHGYTF.

There are a few counts of this clone. V is TRBV29-1 and J is TRBJ1-1, with unresolved D. Trimming took 3 bases from V and 4 from J, leaving 12 bases between them. The CDR3 spans 13 residues. The germline V gene encodes CDR1 SQVTM and CDR2 ANQGSEA. The CDR3 DNA reads as TGCAGCGTTGAGGGTGTCCTGGGCACTGAAGCTTTCTTT. Its translation: CSVEGVLGTEAFF. The whole variable domain, remainder taken from reference TRBV29-1 and TRBJ1-1, is SAVISQKPSRDICQRGTSLTIQCQVDSQVTMMFWYRQQPGQSLTLIATANQGSEATYESGFVIDKFPISRPNLTFSTLTVSNMSPEDSSIYLCSVEGVLGTEAFFGQGTRLTVV.

The genes are TRBV5-1 and TRBJ2-5; D call uncertain. The ends were cut back, 3 bases at V and 5 bases at J, with 11 bases in the middle. Germline V lookup: CDR1 SGHRS, CDR2 YFSETQ. The CDR3 runs 13 residues. CDR3 amino acids: CASSSTYRETQYF. CDR3 DNA sequence: TGCGCCAGCAGCTCGACTTATAGGGAGACCCAGTACTTC.

The sample holds one count of this clone. The V call is TRBV7-8, the J call TRBJ1-5; D call uncertain. With 5 bases removed from V and 2 bases from J, the gap between germline ends came to 13 bases. This CDR3 comprises 15 residues. CDR1 and CDR2 from the germline V gene are SGHVS and FQNEAQ. The CDR3, as DNA: TGTGCCAGCAGCCCCGGTCCCGCGGGCAATCAGCCCCAGCATTTT. Residues: CASSPGPAGNQPQHF.

The genes are TRBV7-6 and TRBJ2-7; 7 bases map to TRBD1. The CDR3 is made up of 14 amino acids. The germline V gene encodes CDR1 SGHVS and CDR2 FNYEAQ. Trimming at V came to 5 bases and at J to 2 bases, leaving 6 bases not matched to a gene. CDR3 sequence reads: CASSPWTGTYEQYF. CDR3 in DNA: TGTGCCAGCAGCCCGTGGACAGGAACCTACGAGCAGTACTTC. Variable domain in full (rest from reference TRBV7-6 and TRBJ2-7): GAGVSQSPRYKVTKRGQDVALRCDPISGHVSLYWYRQALGQGPEFLTYFNYEAQQDKSGLPNDRFSAERPEGSISTLTIQRTEQRDSAMYRCASSPWTGTYEQYFGPGTRLTVT.

The V call is TRBV6-1, the J call TRBJ2-3, with 9 bases fitting TRBD2. The germline CDR1 and CDR2 sequences are MNHNS and SASEGT. Unmatched junction bases numbered 3, after V lost 5 bases and J lost 0 bases. This CDR3 contains 15 residues. The CDR3 nucleotides are TGTGCCAGCAGTCCCCTAGCGGGAAGCACAGATACGCAGTATTTT. Translated, it gives CASSPLAGSTDTQYF.

The chain joins TRBV15 to TRBJ1-2; 9 nucleotides line up with TRBD1. The germline CDR1 and CDR2 sequences are LNHNV and YYDKDF (reference sequence). This CDR3 has 15 residues. With 4 bases clipped from V and 0 bases from J, the junction kept 3 bases outside the gene matches. The CDR3 region is CATSKRQGANYGYTF. As DNA, the CDR3 is TGTGCCACCAGCAAGAGACAGGGGGCTAACTATGGCTACACCTTC.

This clone appeared once. The chain joins TRBV4-1 to TRBJ1-1; 9 nucleotides line up with TRBD1. Germline lookup yields CDR1 MGHRA and CDR2 YSYEKL. This CDR3 is built from 16 residues. Trimming removed 4 bases from V and 5 bases from J; junction bases left unmatched: 11. CDR3 DNA: TGCGCCAGCAGCCGAGAACAGGGGGCTCGAGGAACTGAAGCTTTCTTT. It codes for CASSREQGARGTEAFF.